Presented here are 22 T cell receptor beta chains from one specimen sequenced in a study of blood T cell repertoires in COVID-19. Clones were read by immunoSEQ multiplex PCR, and TCRdb kept only the in-frame ones, dropping some. Of about 170,000 clones listed, 88% were seen once; the top ten hold 2% to 2.5%. Sequenced input: peripheral blood. The receptors shown here come from a man over 45 who had recovered from COVID-19.

This clone turned up a few times. The chain couples TRBV4-2 to TRBJ2-2; TRBD2 agrees at 8 bases. This CDR3 has 15 residues. V lost 6 bases and J lost 1; bases outside the gene matches: 4. Germline values: CDR1 LGHNA, CDR2 YNFKEQ. CDR3 DNA sequence: TGTGCCAGCAGTCTGGGACTAGTGAACACCGGGGAGCTGTTTTTT. Encoded protein: CASSLGLVNTGELFF.

The chain carries TRBV4-1 and TRBJ1-4; D remains ambiguous. This CDR3 contains 17 residues. The germline CDR1 and CDR2 sequences are MGHRA and YSYEKL. V was cut by 1 base and J by 3 bases, with 15 bases left in between. For the CDR3, the DNA is TGCGCCAGCAGCCAAGGTACTCGTGGGCAATCTAATGAAAAACTGTTTTTT. Protein sequence: CASSQGTRGQSNEKLFF.

The chain couples TRBV27 to TRBJ2-7; 10 bases line up with TRBD2. The CDR3 extends over 15 amino acids. CDR1 is MNHEY, CDR2 SMNVEV, per germline (reference sequence). V lost 5 bases and J lost 6; bases outside the gene matches: 10. The CDR3 DNA reads TGTGCCAGCAGTCCCTTGACTAGCGGGCAGGGCGAGCAGTACTTC. Translating it yields CASSPLTSGQGEQYF.

This clone was picked up a small number of times. V usage is TRBV7-2 and J usage is TRBJ1-1; possible D gene TRBD1, 6 bases. V shed 2 bases and J shed 4 bases, with 8 bases lying between them. From germline, CDR1 is SGHTA and CDR2 FQGNSA. This CDR3 spans 13 amino acids. The DNA of the CDR3 is TGTGCCAGCAGCTTACAGGGGACCACTGAAGCTTTCTTT. It encodes CASSLQGTTEAFF.

The genes are TRBV7-2 and TRBJ2-3; 8 positions match TRBD1. The J segment lost 5 bases and the V segment lost 1 base, leaving 17 bases of the junction unmatched. This CDR3 comprises 19 residues. Germline values: CDR1 SGHTA, CDR2 FQGNSA. The CDR3 loop reads CASSLVGGRQGWLKDTQYF. DNA for the CDR3: TGTGCCAGCAGCTTAGTTGGGGGGAGACAGGGGTGGTTGAAAGATACGCAGTATTTT.

Concerning this clone itself: Germline and junction disagree at one end, which may indicate a read error. V usage is TRBV7-2 and J usage is TRBJ2-1, with D unclear. CDR1 SGHTA and CDR2 FQGNSA come from the germline V gene. The CDR3 extends over 13 amino acids. CDR3 in DNA: TGTGCCAGCAGGTTAGTCCAGGTCAATGAGCAGTTCTTC. It specifies CASRLVQVNEQFF. The full variable domain, rest sourced from reference TRBV7-2 and TRBJ2-1, is GAGVSQSPSNKVTEKGKDVELRCDPISGHTALYWYRQSLGQGLEFLIYFQGNSAPDKSGLPSDRFSAERTGGSVSTLTIQRTQQEDSAVYLCASRLVQVNEQFFGPGTRLTVL.

The genes are TRBV7-3 and TRBJ2-1, with 14 positions matching TRBD2. The germline V gene encodes CDR1 SGHTA and CDR2 FQGTGA. The CDR3 extends over 14 amino acids. J gave up 8 bases and V 7 bases, and 4 bases lay outside the gene matches. The CDR3 DNA follows: TGTGCCAGCACCCAGGGACTAGCGGGAGATGAGCAGTTCTTC. This sequence encodes CASTQGLAGDEQFF.

This chain connects TRBV6-6 to TRBJ2-1; 8 bases match TRBD2. The ends lost 6 bases at V and 9 bases at J; junction bases unmatched: 16. CDR1 is MNHNY and CDR2 is SVGAGI in the germline V gene (reference sequence). The CDR3 sequence is 16 residues long. The CDR3 DNA sequence: TGTGCCAGCAGACGATCGACTAGCGCCCAAAGGGCTGAGCAGTTCTTC. Translated, it gives CASRRSTSAQRAEQFF.

The chain carries TRBV28 and TRBJ1-1; D call uncertain. CDR1 is MDHEN, CDR2 SYDVKM, per germline. The germline V and J ends were trimmed by 0 bases and 1 base, with 12 bases remaining between them. The CDR3 runs 16 residues. CDR3 sequence (DNA): TGTGCCAGCAGTTTATGGGTCGGCAGGCCGAACACTGAAGCTTTCTTT. Protein: CASSLWVGRPNTEAFF.

The chain combines TRBV12-3 or TRBV12-4 with TRBJ1-1; D uncertain. Trimming pared 4 bases from V and 10 bases from J, leaving 13 bases between. This CDR3 region has 12 residues. The CDR3 DNA is TGTGCCAGCAGTTCCCTGAGTCCCGGAGCTTTCTTT. It is translated as CASSSLSPGAFF.

This clone has only a few counts. The J gene is TRBJ2-7, the V gene TRBV5-1; the match to TRBD1 covers 9 bases. The CDR3 totals 13 residues. Germline V gene lookup returns CDR1 SGHRS and CDR2 YFSETQ. V lost 7 bases, J lost 1 base, and 3 bases stayed unmatched. CDR3 protein: CASRTGESYEQYF. The CDR3 DNA reads as TGCGCCAGCCGGACAGGGGAATCCTACGAGCAGTACTTC. The variable domain in full, completed from reference TRBV5-1 and TRBJ2-7, reads KAGVTQTPRYLIKTRGQQVTLSCSPISGHRSVSWYQQTPGQGLQFLFEYFSETQRNKGNFPGRFSGRQFSNSRSEMNVSTLELGDSALYLCASRTGESYEQYFGPGTRLTVT.

In its sample, this clone was seen a few times. The chain joins TRBV18 to TRBJ2-1; D might be TRBD2 (5 bases). V lost 2 bases and J lost 0, with 8 bases in between. Germline V gene data show CDR1 as KGHSH and CDR2 as LQKENI. The CDR3 covers 15 residues. The CDR3 loop reads CASSPASGSYNEQFF. DNA of the CDR3: TGTGCCAGCTCACCAGCCAGCGGCTCCTACAATGAGCAGTTCTTC.

The chain links TRBV19 to TRBJ2-7; 8 bases are shared with TRBD2. The V gene end was trimmed by 1 base and the J gene end by 4 bases; junction bases not matched to a gene: 9. Germline V gene lookup returns CDR1 LNHDA and CDR2 SQIVND (reference sequence). The CDR3 runs 16 residues. For the CDR3, the DNA is TGTGCCAGTAGTATAGCCAGCGGGAGCAATTATTACGAGCAGTACTTC. This gives the protein CASSIASGSNYYEQYF.

V gene TRBV5-1 combines with J gene TRBJ2-5; D unresolved. The CDR3 loop spans 12 amino acids. The germline gives CDR1 SGHRS, CDR2 YFSETQ. V was pared by 1 base and J by 3 bases, with 4 bases between. In nucleotides, the CDR3 is TGCGCCAGCAGCTTGAATAAAGAGACCCAGTACTTC. This encodes CASSLNKETQYF.

A single count supports this clone. The chain is built from TRBV7-8 and TRBJ1-3; no clear D gene. Germline CDR1 and CDR2: SGHVS and FQNEAQ. The CDR3 has 15 amino acids. Between the trimmed V and J ends, which lost 5 bases and 3 bases, there was a span of 14 bases. CDR3: CASSPPQAGGNTIYF. In DNA form, the CDR3 reads TGTGCCAGCAGCCCCCCCCAGGCGGGTGGAAACACCATATATTTT.

This chain joins TRBV6-5 and TRBJ1-1; possibly TRBD1 for D (5 bases). Germline CDR1 reads MNHEY; CDR2 reads SVGAGI. The CDR3 loop spans 13 amino acids. V lost 4 bases to trimming and J lost 3 bases, with 9 bases between them. Here the CDR3 reads CASSSGGDTEAFF. DNA for the CDR3: TGTGCCAGCAGTTCCGGGGGGGACACTGAAGCTTTCTTT.

The V gene is TRBV5-8, the J gene TRBJ1-3, with a tentative D call TRBD1 (6 bases). Looked up from germline, CDR1 is SGHTS and CDR2 is YDEGEE. This CDR3 is built from 13 residues. Deletions cut 6 bases from V and 1 base from J, with 8 bases between. The CDR3 DNA reads TGTGCCAGCATCGGACAGTCTGGAAACACCATATATTTT. Translating gives CASIGQSGNTIYF. Using reference TRBV5-8 and TRBJ1-3 for the parts outside the CDR3, the full variable domain is EAGVTQSPTHLIKTRGQQATLRCSPISGHTSVYWYQQALGLGLQFLLWYDEGEERNRGNFPPRFSGRQFPNYSSELNVNALELEDSALYLCASIGQSGNTIYFGEGSWLTVV.

The CDR3 loop reads CASSEAPGTGVTEAFF. The CDR3 DNA reads TGTGCCAGCAGTGAAGCGCCCGGGACAGGTGTCACTGAAGCTTTCTTT. V gene TRBV2 combines with J gene TRBJ1-1, with 8 bases matching TRBD1. Unmatched junction bases numbered 7, after V lost 0 bases and J lost 4 bases. Germline V CDR1 and CDR2: SNHLY, FYNNEI. This CDR3 is built from 16 residues.

CDR3: CATSRDRGTKAFF. CDR3 in DNA: TGTGCCACCAGCAGAGATAGGGGAACAAAAGCTTTCTTT. The chain is built from TRBV15 and TRBJ1-1, with D tentatively TRBD1 (5 bases). The CDR3 has 13 residues. In germline, CDR1 is LNHNV, CDR2 YYDKDF (reference sequence). V shed 0 bases and J shed 9 bases, with 11 bases lying between them.

The chain links TRBV27 to TRBJ2-1; the match to TRBD1 covers 10 bases. V shed 4 bases, J shed 1 base, and the junction held 4 bases outside the gene matches. The CDR3 sequence is 16 residues long. Germline CDR1 and CDR2: MNHEY and SMNVEV (reference sequence). The CDR3 DNA sequence: TGTGCCAGCAGTTCCCCGGGACAGGGGTCCTACAATGAGCAGTTCTTC. This codes for CASSSPGQGSYNEQFF.

The chain is built from TRBV6-2 or TRBV6-3 and TRBJ1-1; 7 nucleotides align to TRBD1. V lost 4 bases, J lost 3 bases, and 5 bases stayed unmatched. This CDR3 comprises 14 residues. Per germline, CDR1 MNHEY and CDR2 SVGEGT. The CDR3 DNA is TGTGCCAGCAGTTGGCAGACAGGGTACACTGAAGCTTTCTTT. Translated, it gives CASSWQTGYTEAFF.

V and J are TRBV7-2 and TRBJ1-3; D call uncertain. CDR3 size: 15 residues. V was cut by 1 base and J by 0 bases, with 7 bases left in between. Germline-derived CDR1 and CDR2 are SGHTA and FQGNSA. CDR3 amino acids: CASSLDGYSGNTIYF. In DNA form, the CDR3 reads TGTGCCAGCAGCTTAGACGGTTACTCTGGAAACACCATATATTTT. The variable domain in full, with the rest retrieved from reference TRBV7-2 and TRBJ1-3, is GAGVSQSPSNKVTEKGKDVELRCDPISGHTALYWYRQSLGQGLEFLIYFQGNSAPDKSGLPSDRFSAERTGGSVSTLTIQRTQQEDSAVYLCASSLDGYSGNTIYFGEGSWLTVV.